This T cell receptor beta chain was sequenced in a study of lymphopenia after photon versus proton radiotherapy. Findings of the study overall: Proton therapy kept repertoires fairly stable, unlike photons, which gained effector/memory cells. Only patients who died were analyzed for survival; proton advantage is unproven.

CDR1 is SGHRS and CDR2 is YFSETQ in the germline V gene. V was cut by 3 bases and J by 3 bases, with 13 bases left in between. This CDR3 contains 15 residues. In regard to this clone: Its antigen remains unknown.

Here immunoSEQ multiplex PCR was the method, and the copy in TCRdb shows in-frame clones only, minus some. The sample lists 160,000 or so clones, more than 85% occurring once. The clonotype was recovered from a man in his fifties with gastric cancer. This material consisted of peripheral blood, taken from a patient treated with photon-based radiotherapy. The chain recombines TRBV5-1 with TRBJ1-3; D is uncertain. The CDR3 coding sequence is TGCGCCAGCAGCTCCTACCCCACGGTTGGAAACACCATATATTTT. Protein: CASSSYPTVGNTIYF.